This entry lists 31 T cell receptor beta chains sequenced from one sample in a study of shared clonotypes between healthy human individuals. This table comes from immunoSEQ multiplex PCR, and its TCRdb copy is limited to in-frame clones, with some not included. The table shows some 2.4 million clones, with approximately 93% occurring only once. Sequenced input: naive CD4+ T cells from PBMCs. Specified subset: CD45RA+ positively selected. The receptors originated from a man in his late teens or twenties in good health. Some clones in this sample may be carry-over from other donors' samples.

The V and J genes are TRBV2 and TRBJ2-7, with 8 bases lining up with TRBD2. There are 14 residues in the CDR3. The V and J ends lost 10 bases and 7 bases, in that order; junction bases with no gene match: 15. Germline assignment: CDR1 SNHLY and CDR2 FYNNEI. This chain's CDR3 is CATHVLAGGGEQYF. The CDR3 bases are TGTGCCACGCACGTCTTGGCGGGAGGAGGGGAGCAGTACTTC.

The J gene is TRBJ1-1, the V gene TRBV7-2; TRBD1 is a possible D gene (5 bases). The CDR3 runs 12 residues. In germline, CDR1 is SGHTA, CDR2 FQGNSA. The V and J ends lost 5 bases and 8 bases respectively, with 12 bases between them. For the CDR3, the DNA is TGTGCCAGCAGCCCGCGGGGGACGGAAGCTTTCTTT. This gives the protein CASSPRGTEAFF.

V gene TRBV7-9 combines with J gene TRBJ2-2, with D maybe TRBD2 (6 bases). The germline V and J ends were trimmed by 9 bases and 3 bases, with 26 bases remaining between them. CDR1 and CDR2 (germline): SEHNR, FQNEAQ (reference sequence). The CDR3 is 18 residues long. CDR3 sequence: CASSRIAGKPTDTGELFF. The CDR3 DNA reads as TGTGCCAGTTCCAGGATTGCGGGGAAGCCTACGGACACCGGGGAGCTGTTTTTT.

The rearrangement links TRBV7-6 to TRBJ1-5; 9 bases align to TRBD1. The CDR3 runs to 16 residues. In germline, CDR1 is SGHVS, CDR2 FNYEAQ. Trimming at V came to 4 bases and at J to 2 bases, leaving 6 bases not matched to a gene. CDR3 protein: CASSSLTGGRNQPQHF. The CDR3 DNA sequence: TGTGCCAGCAGCTCCCTGACAGGGGGGCGCAATCAGCCCCAGCATTTT.

The chain recombines TRBV6-6 with TRBJ2-7; D is possibly TRBD1 (6 bases). This CDR3 contains 14 residues. The germline V and J ends were trimmed by 6 bases and 11 bases, with 23 bases remaining between them. The germline V gene encodes CDR1 MNHNY and CDR2 SVGAGI (reference sequence). The CDR3 here is CASRPPGQQIGEYF. CDR3 in DNA: TGTGCCAGCAGACCCCCTGGACAGCAGATTGGGGAGTACTTC.

V usage is TRBV9 and J usage is TRBJ2-2; 7 bases map to TRBD1. Germline-derived CDR1 and CDR2 are SGDLS and YYNGEE. The length of the CDR3 is 16 residues. Germline trimming cut 4 bases from V and 3 bases from J; bases unmatched to any gene: 9. DNA of the CDR3: TGTGCCAGCAGCACCCGAGACAGGGCGCACACCGGGGAGCTGTTTTTT. The encoded protein is CASSTRDRAHTGELFF.

The chain couples TRBV7-6 to TRBJ2-3; 9 positions agree with TRBD2. The CDR3 totals 17 residues. V was pared by 1 base and J by 0 bases, with 5 bases of the junction left unmatched. Looked up from germline, CDR1 is SGHVS and CDR2 is FNYEAQ. CDR3 in DNA: TGTGCCAGCAGCTTAGAGGCAGCGGGAGGCAGCACAGATACGCAGTATTTT. Translation gives CASSLEAAGGSTDTQYF.

The V call is TRBV10-3, the J call TRBJ2-7; TRBD2 matches 8 bases. Germline V gene lookup returns CDR1 ENHRY and CDR2 SYGVKD. With V trimmed by 2 bases and J by 3 bases, 3 bases remained unmatched. There are 14 residues in the CDR3. The CDR3, as DNA: TGTGCCATCAGTGAGGCGGGAGGAGGCTACGAGCAGTACTTC. Encoded protein: CAISEAGGGYEQYF.

The CDR3 DNA follows: TGTGCCAGCAGTATGACAGGGAACACTGAAGCTTTCTTT. Encoded protein: CASSMTGNTEAFF. V usage is TRBV2 and J usage is TRBJ1-1; tentative D call: TRBD1 (6 bases). The CDR3 runs to 13 residues. Trimming removed 5 bases at V and 1 base at J, with 8 bases between. Germline V gene sequence: CDR1 SNHLY, CDR2 FYNNEI.

The J gene is TRBJ2-3, the V gene TRBV18; 8 bases map to TRBD2. The CDR3 length is 16 residues. V gave up 2 bases and J gave up 3 bases; unmatched junction bases: 7. Per the germline V gene, CDR1 is KGHSH and CDR2 is LQKENI. DNA for the CDR3: TGTGCCAGCTCACCAAGCGGGGGCGTAGAGACAGATACGCAGTATTTT. Translation: CASSPSGGVETDTQYF.

This chain links TRBV7-2 with TRBJ2-7, with 10 bases aligning to TRBD2. The trim removed 4 bases at V and 5 bases at J, leaving 2 bases unmatched. Germline V gene lookup returns CDR1 SGHTA and CDR2 FQGNSA. CDR3 size: 13 residues. The CDR3 sequence: CASSSGLAHEQYF. CDR3 in DNA: TGTGCCAGCAGCTCGGGACTAGCGCACGAGCAGTACTTC.

This clone was counted once. The chain has TRBV6-5 and TRBJ2-7; D is possibly TRBD2 (6 bases). The CDR3 covers 15 residues. The V end was cut by 5 bases, the J end by 5 bases, with 19 bases between. The V gene's germline CDR1 is MNHEY and CDR2 SVGAGI. CDR3 bases: TGTGCCAGCAGTCCCACTAGGGGTAGCGGCCACGAGCAGTACTTC. It encodes CASSPTRGSGHEQYF.

The V call is TRBV6-1, the J call TRBJ1-5; 7 bases match TRBD1. Germline CDR1 and CDR2: MNHNS and SASEGT. V was clipped by 5 bases and J by 6 bases; unmatched bases: 10. The CDR3 runs 15 residues. DNA for the CDR3: TGTGCCAGCAGTCCGTTCGACAGGGTAGGTCAGCCCCAGCATTTT. Translated, it gives CASSPFDRVGQPQHF.

As regards this clone: Other DNA sequences in this specimen translate into the identical CDR3. The chain joins TRBV7-8 to TRBJ1-2; D is uncertain. The germline CDR1 and CDR2 sequences are SGHVS and FQNEAQ. With 0 bases removed from V and 0 bases from J, the gap between germline ends came to 5 bases. The CDR3 length is 14 residues. The CDR3 nucleotides read TGTGCCAGCAGCTTAGCGTTGGCTAACTATGGCTACACCTTC. It codes for CASSLALANYGYTF.

The chain joins TRBV5-6 to TRBJ1-1, with a tentative D call TRBD1 (6 bases). CDR3 length: 14 amino acids. Deletions cut 2 bases from V and 6 bases from J, with 14 bases between. Per germline, CDR1 SGHDT and CDR2 YYEEEE. The CDR3 sequence: CASSFNRGASEAFF. DNA for the CDR3: TGTGCCAGCAGCTTTAATCGGGGGGCCTCTGAAGCTTTCTTT.

This chain uses TRBV28 with TRBJ1-3; D unclear. The CDR3 totals 16 residues. Germline V gene lookup returns CDR1 MDHEN and CDR2 SYDVKM. V lost 5 bases and J lost 0, with 14 bases in between. This chain's CDR3 is CASSPAGWASGNTIYF. The CDR3 nucleotides read TGTGCCAGCAGTCCCGCGGGGTGGGCCTCTGGAAACACCATATATTTT.

This clone was counted a few times. The chain couples TRBV30 to TRBJ1-1, with 7 bases matching TRBD1. V shed 3 bases and J 0 bases; nucleotides not matched to a gene: 10. The V gene's germline CDR1 is GTSNPN and CDR2 SVGIG (reference sequence). This CDR3 has 16 residues. The CDR3 DNA reads TGTGCCTGGAGCTCTCGAGGGGGCAGTCTGAACACTGAAGCTTTCTTT. Encoded protein: CAWSSRGGSLNTEAFF.

The J gene is TRBJ2-7, the V gene TRBV28; 9 nucleotides agree with TRBD2. V trimming: 8 bases; J trimming: 2 bases; junction bases outside the gene matches: 22. Germline loops: CDR1 MDHEN, CDR2 SYDVKM. The CDR3 spans 19 residues. CDR3 protein: CASHENKFSLAGMTYEQYF. The CDR3 coding sequence is TGTGCCAGCCACGAAAACAAATTCTCTCTAGCGGGGATGACCTACGAGCAGTACTTC.

The gene calls are TRBV13 and TRBJ2-5, with 9 bases lining up with TRBD2. In germline, CDR1 is PRHDT, CDR2 FYEKMQ (reference sequence). J was trimmed by 1 base and V by 8 bases; bases with no gene match: 17. The CDR3 is 18 amino acids. In DNA, the CDR3 is TGTGCCAGCGCAACCAGACGGACGGGGACTAGCAGCCAAGAGACCCAGTACTTC. Protein product: CASATRRTGTSSQETQYF.

With regard to this clone: This specimen includes other DNA sequences encoding the same CDR3. V usage is TRBV5-4 and J usage is TRBJ2-1; the D gene could be TRBD1 or TRBD2 (6 bases each). Per the germline V gene, CDR1 is SGHNT and CDR2 is YYREEE (reference sequence). This CDR3 region has 16 residues. Deletions cut 2 bases from V and 0 bases from J, with 12 bases between. The CDR3 nucleotides are TGTGCCAGCAGCTTCGGGGGCGGAAGCTCCTACAATGAGCAGTTCTTC. It codes for CASSFGGGSSYNEQFF.

For this clone: Other DNA variants within this sample encode the same CDR3. The chain recombines TRBV7-9 with TRBJ1-1; D is unclear. The germline V gene has CDR1 SEHNR and CDR2 FQNEAQ (reference sequence). CDR3 length: 13 residues. V lost 3 bases to trimming and J lost 0 bases, with 5 bases between them. Here the CDR3 reads CASSFSVNTEAFF. The CDR3 DNA reads as TGTGCCAGCAGCTTTTCAGTGAACACTGAAGCTTTCTTT. Drawing the rest from reference TRBV7-9 and TRBJ1-1, the complete variable domain is DTGVSQNPRHKITKRGQNVTFRCDPISEHNRLYWYRQTLGQGPEFLTYFQNEAQLEKSRLLSDRFSAERPKGSFSTLEIQRTEQGDSAMYLCASSFSVNTEAFFGQGTRLTVV.

CDR3 bases: TGTGCCAGCGGGGCGTCCTACGAGCAGTACTTC. Translated, it gives CASGASYEQYF. The V and J genes are TRBV7-2 and TRBJ2-7, with D possibly matching TRBD1 (5 bases). The germline gives CDR1 SGHTA, CDR2 FQGNSA. V lost 8 bases and J lost 1, with 6 bases in between. CDR3 length equals 11 residues.

CDR3 amino acids: CASSDTRAGGYTF. The CDR3 DNA follows: TGTGCCAGCAGTGACACCAGAGCTGGCGGCTACACCTTC. The chain employs TRBV25-1 and TRBJ1-2; D uncertain. V was clipped by 3 bases and J by 8 bases, with 13 bases between them. Germline V gives CDR1 MGHDK, CDR2 SYGVNS. This CDR3 spans 13 amino acids.

This clone showed up just once. The DNA of the CDR3 is TGTGCCAGCAGTTCCCGGGACAGCAATCAGCCCCAGCATTTT. Translation gives CASSSRDSNQPQHF. The gene calls are TRBV6-1 and TRBJ1-5; perhaps TRBD1 as D (5 bases). Trimming removed 5 bases from V and 1 base from J, with 9 bases in between. The CDR3 extends over 14 amino acids. Germline loops: CDR1 MNHNS, CDR2 SASEGT.

The CDR3 spells CASSGGQGNEQFF. CDR3 DNA sequence: TGTGCCAGCAGCGGGGGACAGGGAAATGAGCAGTTCTTC. The J gene is TRBJ2-1, the V gene TRBV5-4; TRBD1 matches at 9 bases. From germline, CDR1 is SGHNT and CDR2 YYREEE (reference sequence). The CDR3 is 13 amino acids. The V gene end was trimmed by 4 bases and the J gene end by 7 bases; junction bases not matched to a gene: 3.

This clone has only a few counts. The sample carries other DNA sequences with the same CDR3. The chain joins TRBV19 to TRBJ1-2; D gene ambiguous. The CDR3 length is 14 residues. Trimming pared 2 bases from V and 0 bases from J, leaving 7 bases between. Germline V lookup: CDR1 LNHDA, CDR2 SQIVND (reference sequence). The DNA for the CDR3 is TGTGCCAGTAGTATAAACAGCCCTAACTATGGCTACACCTTC. Its protein product is CASSINSPNYGYTF.

The chain combines TRBV2 with TRBJ2-5; TRBD2 aligns across 10 bases. The CDR3 sequence is 17 residues long. With 6 bases clipped from V and 1 base from J, the junction kept 11 bases outside the gene matches. Germline V gene data show CDR1 as SNHLY and CDR2 as FYNNEI. The CDR3, as DNA: TGTGCCAGCAGGGTCTTCCTAGCGGGAGCTTTCCAAGAGACCCAGTACTTC. The encoded protein is CASRVFLAGAFQETQYF.

As for this clone: The sample holds other DNA sequences that translate to the same CDR3. This sequence joins TRBV5-1 and TRBJ1-1, with D unresolved. Germline CDR1 and CDR2: SGHRS and YFSETQ. This CDR3 has 14 residues. Between the trimmed V and J ends, which lost 2 bases and 0 bases, there was a span of 8 bases. CDR3 sequence: CASSLEALNTEAFF. The CDR3 nucleotides read TGCGCCAGCAGCTTAGAGGCCTTGAACACTGAAGCTTTCTTT.

About this clone: In the same sample, other DNA sequences code for this CDR3. V is TRBV2 and J is TRBJ2-5; 16 nucleotides line up with TRBD2. Germline CDR1 is SNHLY and CDR2 is FYNNEI. The CDR3 extends over 14 amino acids. The ends lost 9 bases at V and 5 bases at J; junction bases unmatched: 3. The CDR3, as DNA: TGTGCCAGTTCGGGACTAGCGGGAGGGGAGACCCAGTACTTC. Protein sequence: CASSGLAGGETQYF.

This clone showed up just once. The rearrangement uses TRBV10-3 and TRBJ2-7; D remains ambiguous. This CDR3 spans 13 amino acids. Deletions cut 8 bases from V and 3 bases from J, with 14 bases between. From germline, CDR1 is ENHRY and CDR2 SYGVKD. The CDR3 region is CAIASQWVYEQYF. The CDR3 nucleotides read TGTGCCATCGCTTCCCAGTGGGTCTACGAGCAGTACTTC.

The chain couples TRBV28 to TRBJ1-1; 11 bases match TRBD1. The CDR3 runs 15 residues. The V and J ends lost 6 bases and 7 bases, in that order; junction bases with no gene match: 10. Germline CDR1 and CDR2: MDHEN and SYDVKM. Here the CDR3 reads CASRLTWTGGVEAFF. DNA of the CDR3: TGTGCCAGCAGGTTAACCTGGACAGGGGGCGTTGAAGCTTTCTTT.